Listed below are T cell receptor beta chains from one sample, sequenced in a study of shared clonotypes between healthy human individuals. Measured with immunoSEQ multiplex PCR; TCRdb has only the in-frame clones, and not every one. Of about 1.5 million clones in the sample, 96% were seen once. The sample consisted of naive CD4+ T cells sorted from blood. These receptors came from a man aged 25 to 45 in good health. Both conserved end residues are part of each CDR3. D genes are given only for firm matches. Rows may omit the clone size; those that give it use once, few, many or a size class.

D gene	J gene	clone size	V gene	CDR3 protein	CDR3 DNA
NA	TRBJ1-5	once	TRBV19	CASTPRGARGPQHF	TGTGCCAGTACCCCCAGAGGGGCCCGAGGGCCCCAGCATTTT
NA	TRBJ2-7	NA	TRBV29-1	CSASREVDEQYF	TGCAGCGCGAGCAGGGAGGTTGACGAGCAGTACTTC
NA	TRBJ1-4	NA	TRBV5-8	CASIRGRINEKLFF	TGTGCCAGCATCAGGGGCAGGATTAATGAAAAACTGTTTTTT
TRBD1	TRBJ2-7	once	TRBV18	CASSPIGTGGTYEQYF	TGTGCCAGCTCCCCTATCGGGACAGGGGGCACCTACGAGCAGTACTTC
NA	TRBJ2-2	NA	TRBV11-3	CASSTEGTSNTGELFF	TGTGCCAGCAGCACCGAAGGGACATCGAACACCGGGGAGCTGTTTTTT
NA	TRBJ2-3	once	TRBV5-1	CASSLVQGLDTQYF	TGCGCCAGCAGCTTGGTTCAGGGTTTAGATACGCAGTATTTT
NA	TRBJ1-4	NA	TRBV28	CASSLTGTHREKLFF	TGTGCCAGCAGCCTAACAGGGACCCATCGTGAAAAACTGTTTTTT
NA	TRBJ2-2	NA	TRBV9	CASNTGLRTLSGELFF	TGTGCCAGCAATACCGGGCTAAGAACTTTAAGTGGGGAGCTGTTTTTT
NA	TRBJ1-3	NA	TRBV7-9	CASSQGRASGNTIYF	TGTGCCAGCAGCCAGGGGCGAGCCTCTGGAAACACCATATATTTT
NA	TRBJ1-1	NA	TRBV7-3	CASSPREILNTEAFF	TGTGCCAGCAGCCCACGGGAGATTTTGAACACTGAAGCTTTCTTT
NA	TRBJ1-1	NA	TRBV7-9	CASSSPKLIGPLDTEAFF	TGTGCCAGCAGCTCACCCAAACTTATAGGGCCTTTGGACACTGAAGCTTTCTTT
TRBD2	TRBJ2-2	NA	TRBV9	CASSQGLAGEANTGELFF	TGTGCCAGCAGCCAGGGACTAGCGGGAGAGGCGAACACCGGGGAGCTGTTTTTT
TRBD1	TRBJ2-6	NA	TRBV27	CASSATGTGTSGANVLTF	TGTGCCAGCAGTGCGACCGGGACAGGGACCTCTGGGGCCAACGTCCTGACTTTC
TRBD2	TRBJ2-1	once	TRBV19	CASSDLSSSGRYNEQFF	TGTGCCAGTAGCGACCTGTCCTCTAGCGGGAGGTACAATGAGCAGTTCTTC
TRBD2	TRBJ2-5	NA	TRBV5-1	CASSLKGLAGEETQYF	TGCGCCAGCAGCTTAAAAGGACTAGCGGGAGAAGAGACCCAGTACTTC
NA	TRBJ1-1	NA	TRBV30	CAWTRILTEAFF	TGTGCCTGGACAAGGATTCTCACTGAAGCTTTCTTT
NA	TRBJ1-3	NA	TRBV18	CASSLYSYSGNTIYF	TGTGCCAGCTCACTATACAGCTACTCTGGAAACACCATATATTTT
NA	TRBJ2-1	once	TRBV27	CASSLNPVGVSEQFF	TGTGCCAGCAGTTTGAACCCCGTAGGGGTCTCTGAGCAGTTCTTC
NA	TRBJ2-5	NA	TRBV18	CASSPLRGATHQETQYF	TGTGCCAGCTCACCTCTTCGTGGGGCAACCCACCAAGAGACCCAGTACTTC
NA	TRBJ2-7	NA	TRBV25-1	CASSEYGYEQYF	TGTGCCAGCAGTGAGTACGGCTACGAGCAGTACTTC
TRBD1	TRBJ2-2	NA	TRBV7-9	CASSLGQGIGELFF	TGTGCCAGCAGCTTGGGACAGGGAATCGGGGAGCTGTTTTTT
NA	TRBJ2-5	NA	TRBV18	CASSPLRGSETQYF	TGTGCCAGCTCACCACTCAGGGGATCAGAGACCCAGTACTTC
NA	TRBJ1-1	NA	TRBV9	CASSASSRDTEAFF	TGTGCCAGCAGCGCCTCGAGTCGGGACACTGAAGCTTTCTTT
NA	TRBJ2-5	NA	TRBV19	CASSIVTVLGETQYF	TGTGCCAGTAGTATAGTAACGGTTCTCGGAGAGACCCAGTACTTC